This T cell receptor beta chain originates from a study of CD8 T cells in Susac syndrome. Diagnostic criteria defined recently for definite or probable disease were met by the Susac syndrome patients. V was cut by 1 base and J by 3 bases, with 6 bases left in between. Germline CDR1 and CDR2: KGHSH and LQKENI. The CDR3 length is 13 residues. After extraction with the RNeasy kit, roughly 0.45 to 1 ug of the RNA was reverse transcribed using random hexamers. MiXCR was run by TCRdb on the immunoSEQ multiplex PCR reads, yielding one entry per CDR3 protein. The sample lists roughly 200,000 distinct CDR3 sequences; about 93% were seen once.

The chain joins TRBV18 to TRBJ2-5; D is unresolved. What was sequenced was CD4+ T cells from PBMCs. The receptor was isolated from a human donor with Susac syndrome. The CDR3: CASSPRDEETQYF. CDR3 nucleotides: TGTGCCAGCTCACCACGAGACGAAGAGACCCAGTACTTC.